This TCR beta chain was identified in a study of blood T cell repertoires in COVID-19. CDR1 is ENHRY and CDR2 is SYGVKD in the germline V gene. The V end was cut by 7 bases, the J end by 0 bases, with 9 bases between. The CDR3 runs to 13 residues. Profiled with immunoSEQ multiplex PCR; TCRdb holds only in-frame clones, not every one. The sample lists roughly 180,000 clones, 82% seen once, with about a sixth in the top ten. Sequences were obtained from PBMCs or T cells enriched from blood (not recorded which). This sequence originates from a man aged 55 to 70 who had recovered from COVID-19. This chain uses TRBV10-3 with TRBJ1-1; perhaps TRBD1 as D (5 bases). CDR3 nucleotides: TGTGCCATCAAGGTACAGGTGAACACTGAAGCTTTCTTT. It codes for CAIKVQVNTEAFF.